Listed below are T cell receptor beta chains from one sample, sequenced in a study of blood T cell repertoires in COVID-19. Clones were sequenced by immunoSEQ multiplex PCR, and TCRdb holds only the in-frame ones, with some missing. This sample has some 280,000 clones, with over 80% found just once. Sequenced material: peripheral blood. These receptors originate from a woman in her fifties or sixties with active or convalescent COVID-19. CDR3s include the opening cysteine and the closing phenylalanine or tryptophan. Fields, in order: J gene, D gene, V gene, clone size, CDR3 DNA, CDR3 protein. A D gene is named only where the DNA matches it firmly. Rows give clone size only sometimes, using once, few, many, or a class for an expanded clone.

J: TRBJ2-5; D: TRBD1; V: TRBV10-3; size: -; DNA: TGTGCCATCAGCGCAGGGGGTTTGGACCAAGAGACCCAGTACTTC; CDR3: CAISAGGLDQETQYF
J: TRBJ2-3; D: -; V: TRBV5-1; size: once; DNA: TGCGCCAGCAGCGGAACAGGTTACAGCACAGATACGCAGTATTTT; CDR3: CASSGTGYSTDTQYF
J: TRBJ2-3; D: -; V: TRBV19; size: -; DNA: TGTGCCAGTAGTGGAACGGGATCGAGAACAGATACGCAGTATTTT; CDR3: CASSGTGSRTDTQYF
J: TRBJ1-1; D: -; V: TRBV5-1; size: once; DNA: TGCGCCAGCAGCTTCGGGGGGCGGAGCGGCACTGAAGCTTTCTTT; CDR3: CASSFGGRSGTEAFF
J: TRBJ2-7; D: -; V: TRBV9; size: -; DNA: TGTGCCAGCAGCGCACACGGGACTCGATGGGACGAGCAGTACTTC; CDR3: CASSAHGTRWDEQYF
J: TRBJ1-3; D: -; V: TRBV28; size: -; DNA: TGTGCCAGCAGTTCTATAAACACCATATATTTT; CDR3: CASSSINTIYF
J: TRBJ2-7; D: -; V: TRBV10-1; size: -; DNA: TGCGCCAGCAGCCCGGACAGTGTTTCCGAGCAGTACTTC; CDR3: CASSPDSVSEQYF
J: TRBJ1-2; D: TRBD1; V: TRBV27; size: -; DNA: TGTGCCAGCAGTTCCTTTGGACAGGGACTTTATGGCTACACCTTC; CDR3: CASSSFGQGLYGYTF
J: TRBJ1-1; D: -; V: TRBV27; size: -; DNA: TGTGCCAGCAGGCGACACTCCCCGGGGGACACTGAAGCTTTCTTT; CDR3: CASRRHSPGDTEAFF
J: TRBJ2-5; D: -; V: TRBV13; size: -; DNA: TGTGCCAGCAGCAAGGGGAACCAAGAGACCCAGTACTTC; CDR3: CASSKGNQETQYF
J: TRBJ2-1; D: TRBD1; V: TRBV6-4; size: -; DNA: TGTGCCAGCAGTGAGGGGACAGCTTACAATGAGCAGTTCTTC; CDR3: CASSEGTAYNEQFF
J: TRBJ2-7; D: -; V: TRBV30; size: -; DNA: TGTGCCTGGAGTTCAATCCACACTACCGTGCACTTC; CDR3: CAWSSIHTTVHF
J: TRBJ1-3; D: -; V: TRBV10-3; size: few; DNA: TGTGCCATCAGTGTCTCTAGCTCTGGAAACACCATATATTTT; CDR3: CAISVSSSGNTIYF
J: TRBJ1-5; D: -; V: TRBV5-1; size: -; DNA: TGCGCCAGCAGCACAGGGATGGATCAGCCCCAGCATTTT; CDR3: CASSTGMDQPQHF
J: TRBJ2-7; D: TRBD1; V: TRBV19; size: -; DNA: TGTGCCAGTAGTCCGGGACAGCCATACGAGCAGTACTTC; CDR3: CASSPGQPYEQYF
J: TRBJ2-5; D: TRBD1; V: TRBV9; size: -; DNA: TGTGCCAGCAGTGAACACCAGACAGGGGGAGAGACCCAGTACTTC; CDR3: CASSEHQTGGETQYF
J: TRBJ1-5; D: -; V: TRBV7-2; size: few; DNA: TGTGCCAGCAGCGTACAGGGCGCGGGGGGCAATCAGCCCCAGCATTTT; CDR3: CASSVQGAGGNQPQHF
J: TRBJ2-7; D: -; V: TRBV11-2; size: -; DNA: TGTGCCAGCAGCTTTTTTCAGAAGGGGTCCAACGAGCAGTACTTC; CDR3: CASSFFQKGSNEQYF
J: TRBJ2-2; D: TRBD2; V: TRBV7-6; size: -; DNA: TGTGCCAGCAGCTCCCAGGAAGCGGGGACCGGGGAGCTGTTTTTT; CDR3: CASSSQEAGTGELFF
J: TRBJ1-2; D: TRBD1; V: TRBV24-1; size: -; DNA: TGTGCCACCAGTGATTCCGGGACAGAGCTTATTGATGGCTACACCTTC; CDR3: CATSDSGTELIDGYTF
J: TRBJ2-4; D: TRBD2; V: TRBV4-2; size: -; DNA: TGTGCCAGCAGCCCGGGACTAGCGGGAGGGCGGGTCAAAAACATTCAGTACTTC; CDR3: CASSPGLAGGRVKNIQYF
J: TRBJ1-2; D: -; V: TRBV25-1; size: -; DNA: TGTGCCAGCAGTGAACTACAGAACTATGGCTACACCTTC; CDR3: CASSELQNYGYTF
J: TRBJ1-3; D: -; V: TRBV30; size: -; DNA: TGTGCCTGGACCATCTACTCTGGAAACACCATATATTTT; CDR3: CAWTIYSGNTIYF
J: TRBJ1-1; D: TRBD1; V: TRBV10-3; size: -; DNA: TGTGCCATCAGTGCCTTGGGACACGCAGGGGGGAACACTGAAGCTTTCTTT; CDR3: CAISALGHAGGNTEAFF